This T cell receptor beta chain came from a study of beta chain features in type 1 diabetes. Findings and limits, study-wide: VDJ junctions from patients with type 1 diabetes contained fewer insertions and more deletions. TCRB CDR3 length was moderately but significantly reduced in all four CD4+ subsets of Type 1 diabetes patients.

This clone was seen a handful of times. No antigen is known for it. The entirety of the isolated RNA underwent reverse transcription, so expressed TCRB transcripts were sequenced. The protocol was immunoSEQ multiplex PCR, while the TCRdb copy is restricted to in-frame clones and leaves out a portion. The profile shows about 660,000 clones, over 12% of them singletons. Between the trimmed V and J ends, which lost 2 bases and 0 bases, there was a span of 11 bases. Germline V lookup: CDR1 MNHEY, CDR2 SMNVEV (reference sequence). The CDR3 sequence is 15 residues long. The sequence came from a man younger than 35 with type 1 diabetes. Sequenced input: naive CD4+ T cells from blood. The chain couples TRBV27 to TRBJ2-7; D is undetermined. This CDR3 is CASSLRFDSSYEQYF. The CDR3 nucleotides read TGTGCCAGCAGTTTACGGTTTGATAGCTCCTACGAGCAGTACTTC.